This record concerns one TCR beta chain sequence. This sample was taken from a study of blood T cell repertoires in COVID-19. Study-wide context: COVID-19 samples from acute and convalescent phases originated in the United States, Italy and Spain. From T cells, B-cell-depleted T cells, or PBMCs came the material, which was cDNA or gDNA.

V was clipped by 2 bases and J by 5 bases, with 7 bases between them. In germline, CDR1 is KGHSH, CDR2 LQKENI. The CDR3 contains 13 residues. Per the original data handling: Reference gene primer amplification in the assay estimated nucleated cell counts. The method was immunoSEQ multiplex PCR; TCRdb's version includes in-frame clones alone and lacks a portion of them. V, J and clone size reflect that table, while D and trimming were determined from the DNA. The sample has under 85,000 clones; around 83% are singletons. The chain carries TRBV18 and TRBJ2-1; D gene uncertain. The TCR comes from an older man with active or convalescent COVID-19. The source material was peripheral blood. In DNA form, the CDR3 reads TGTGCCAGCTCACCAAGTTTAGACAATGAGCAGTTCTTC. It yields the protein CASSPSLDNEQFF.